Following are 3 T cell receptor beta chains from one sample sequenced in a study of cytomegalovirus exposure and HLA in healthy donors. In the PCR, 60 Vbeta and 13 Jbeta primers were used. Clones were sequenced by immunoSEQ multiplex PCR, and TCRdb holds only the in-frame ones, with some missing. The sample yields 100,000 to 150,000 clones, about 74% seen once. Sequenced input: PBMCs. The receptors derive from a male donor in good health and CMV-seronegative.

The CDR3 loop is CASSLDRGTDTQYF. CDR3 in DNA: TGTGCCAGTAGTCTTGACAGGGGCACAGATACGCAGTATTTT. This sequence joins TRBV19 and TRBJ2-3; 7 bases are shared with TRBD1. The germline CDR1 and CDR2 sequences are LNHDA and SQIVND (reference sequence). The CDR3 is 14 amino acids. The trim removed 5 bases at V and 1 base at J, leaving 3 bases unmatched.

The rearrangement uses TRBV14 and TRBJ1-2, with no clear D. Germline V gene sequence: CDR1 SGHDN, CDR2 FVKESK. The CDR3 sequence is 12 residues long. V lost 1 base to trimming and J lost 6 bases, with 6 bases between them. In nucleotides, the CDR3 is TGTGCCAGCAGCCAAGGGGGAGATGGCTACACCTTC. Protein product: CASSQGGDGYTF.

The chain links TRBV7-9 to TRBJ1-3; 9 bases are a match to TRBD1. Trimming took 8 bases from V and 1 from J; bases not matched to a gene: 3. This CDR3 has 14 amino acids. Per germline, CDR1 SEHNR and CDR2 FQNEAQ (reference sequence). In DNA, the CDR3 is TGTGCCAGCCGGGGACAGGGTTCTGGAAACACCATATATTTT. Its translation is CASRGQGSGNTIYF.